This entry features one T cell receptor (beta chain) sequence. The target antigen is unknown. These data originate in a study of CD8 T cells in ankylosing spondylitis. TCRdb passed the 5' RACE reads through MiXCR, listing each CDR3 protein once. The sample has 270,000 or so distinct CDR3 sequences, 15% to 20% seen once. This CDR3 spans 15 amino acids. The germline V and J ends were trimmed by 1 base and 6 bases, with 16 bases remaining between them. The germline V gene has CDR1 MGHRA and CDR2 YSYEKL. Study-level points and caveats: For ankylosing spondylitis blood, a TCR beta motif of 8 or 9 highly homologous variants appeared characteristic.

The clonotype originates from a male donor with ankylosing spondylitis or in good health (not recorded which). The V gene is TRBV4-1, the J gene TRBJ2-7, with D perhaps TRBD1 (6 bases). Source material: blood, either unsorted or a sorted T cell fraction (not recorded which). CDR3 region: CASSQVGRGGIEQYF. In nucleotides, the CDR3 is TGCGCCAGCAGCCAAGTTGGCAGGGGTGGAATCGAGCAGTACTTC.